The 18 T cell receptor beta chains reported below all come from one sample, sequenced in a study of Graves' ophthalmopathy and Graves' hyperthyroidism (dated by TCRdb to the late 2010s). The sequencing machine was an Illumina HiSeq 2000. For repertoire sequencing, TCR beta CDR3 regions were amplified from RNA transcripts. A first-round RT-PCR used HTBI primers with the Qiagen OneStep RT-PCR kit, followed by a second-round multiplex PCR, size selection and purification. TCRdb passed the public sequencing reads through fastp at Q25 and MiXCR, retaining productive beta sequences. Entries that share a CDR3 protein sequence are merged under the most common genes and DNA. Present in this sample are about 740,000 distinct CDR3 sequences, roughly 40% of which were seen just once. Clones ranked in the top ten supply about 40% of the sample. Material for sequencing was peripheral blood. The receptors derive from an adult man with Graves' ophthalmopathy.

The rearrangement joins TRBV2 to TRBJ1-5; perhaps TRBD1 as D (6 bases). Germline V CDR1 and CDR2: SNHLY, FYNNEI. V gave up 11 bases and J gave up 15 bases, with 26 bases separating them. The CDR3 has 13 amino acids. The CDR3 sequence: CAGHRVESGERHF. The CDR3 DNA sequence: TGTGCCGGCCACAGGGTTGAAAGCGGAGAACGGCATTTT.

This clonotype came up once. The chain employs TRBV7-2 and TRBJ2-3; D uncertain. The germline V and J ends were trimmed by 4 bases and 7 bases, with 9 bases remaining between them. Germline CDR1 and CDR2: SGHTA and FQGNSA. This CDR3 spans 12 amino acids. The CDR3 loop is CASSSLVNTQYF. CDR3 bases: TGTGCCAGCAGCTCGCTCGTAAATACGCAGTATTTT.

The chain recombines TRBV5-4 with TRBJ1-2; D is undetermined. The V end lost 4 bases, the J end lost 7 bases, and 17 bases lay between the germline ends. Germline V gene data show CDR1 as SGHNT and CDR2 as YYREEE (reference sequence). This CDR3 comprises 14 residues. The CDR3 sequence: CASSHITGGVGYTF. The DNA of the CDR3 is TGTGCCAGCAGCCATATTACGGGAGGAGTTGGCTACACCTTC.

Worth noting for this clonotype: This clone may be a read error of a much larger clone one base away. The CDR3 ends on some other residue instead of the conserved phenylalanine or tryptophan, so this is likely a read error. The chain joins TRBV2 to TRBJ2-7; D gene ambiguous. The length of the CDR3 is 12 residues. Germline lookup yields CDR1 SNHLY and CDR2 FYNNEI. V was shortened by 4 bases and J by 4 bases, with 8 bases between the two germline ends. CDR3 region: CASSVPGYEQYL. In DNA, the CDR3 is TGTGCCAGCAGTGTCCCCGGGTACGAGCAGTACCTC.

CDR3 DNA: TGCAGCGTAGACAGGGACAGGAGTGGCTACACCTTC. This codes for CSVDRDRSGYTF. The chain carries TRBV29-1 and TRBJ1-2, with TRBD1 matching 8 bases. Looked up from germline, CDR1 is SQVTM and CDR2 is ANQGSEA. CDR3 size: 12 residues. V was clipped by 6 bases and J by 7 bases; unmatched bases: 7.

The chain joins TRBV20-1 to TRBJ2-7, with D tentatively TRBD1 (6 bases). Trimming left V 6 bases short and J 1 base short, with 16 bases between. This CDR3 is built from 14 residues. Germline V gives CDR1 DFQATT, CDR2 SNEGSKA (reference sequence). The CDR3 nucleotides read TGCAGTGCACTTCCCCGGGACACTTCCTACGAGCAGTACTTC. Its translation is CSALPRDTSYEQYF.

The V call is TRBV10-3, the J call TRBJ2-7; 9 nucleotides match TRBD1. The CDR3 has 14 amino acids. Germline V gene data show CDR1 as ENHRY and CDR2 as SYGVKD. Trimming took 10 bases from V and 1 from J; bases not matched to a gene: 8. The CDR3 DNA reads TGTGCCAGCCAGGGACAGGGTTTATCCTACGAGCAGTACTTC. Translating it yields CASQGQGLSYEQYF.

The genes are TRBV9 and TRBJ2-2; TRBD1 might be the D (6 bases). Per the germline V gene, CDR1 is SGDLS and CDR2 is YYNGEE. V shed 4 bases and J shed 3 bases, with 13 bases lying between them. CDR3 length equals 15 residues. CDR3 sequence reads: CASSTHRVDTGELFF. CDR3 nucleotide sequence: TGTGCCAGCAGCACCCACAGGGTTGACACCGGGGAGCTGTTTTTT.

This chain connects TRBV2 to TRBJ1-4, with a tentative D call TRBD1 (5 bases). Germline V CDR1 and CDR2: SNHLY, FYNNEI. The CDR3 is made up of 13 amino acids. Trimming left V 5 bases short and J 10 bases short, with 14 bases between. The CDR3 nucleotides are TGTGCCAGCAGTTTATATCCAGGGACAAAACTGTTTTTT. As protein: CASSLYPGTKLFF.

As for this clonotype: One base away lies a much larger clone, so this may be a sequencing read error. The chain links TRBV7-6 to TRBJ1-3, with D unclear. From germline, CDR1 is SGHVS and CDR2 FNYEAQ. CDR3 length: 16 residues. The CDR3 protein is CASSLAGQFGGNTICF. The CDR3 DNA sequence: TGTGCCAGCAGCTTAGCGGGCCAGTTCGGTGGAAACACCATATGTTTT.

At least ten counts were recorded for this clonotype. This chain uses TRBV9 with TRBJ2-5, with TRBD2 matching 14 bases. V dropped 3 bases and J dropped 4; count of bases not matched to a gene: 5. Germline V gives CDR1 SGDLS, CDR2 YYNGEE. The CDR3 is 16 amino acids. The CDR3: CASSAGTSGSRETQYF. Here the CDR3 DNA reads TGTGCCAGCAGCGCCGGGACTAGCGGGAGTCGAGAGACCCAGTACTTC.

The rearrangement joins TRBV25-1 to TRBJ1-1, with unresolved D. The V end lost 7 bases, the J end lost 4 bases, and 13 bases lay between the germline ends. The CDR3 has 13 amino acids. In germline, CDR1 is MGHDK, CDR2 SYGVNS. CDR3 sequence: CASMAGWATEAFF. CDR3 nucleotides: TGTGCCAGCATGGCGGGGTGGGCCACTGAAGCTTTCTTT. Using reference TRBV25-1 and TRBJ1-1 for the parts outside the CDR3, the full variable domain is EADIYQTPRYLVIGTGKKITLECSQTMGHDKMYWYQQDPGMELHLIHYSYGVNSTEKGDLSSESTVSRIRTEHFPLTLESARPSHTSQYLCASMAGWATEAFFGQGTRLTVV.

This clonotype appeared a few times. The chain joins TRBV7-2 to TRBJ2-6, with 7 bases aligning to TRBD1. Germline lookup yields CDR1 SGHTA and CDR2 FQGNSA. V was pared by 7 bases and J by 1 base, with 10 bases of the junction left unmatched. The CDR3 is 17 amino acids. Here the CDR3 reads CASTQGVRASGANVLTF. In nucleotides, the CDR3 is TGTGCCAGCACCCAGGGGGTCAGGGCATCTGGGGCCAACGTCCTGACTTTC.

This clonotype appeared once. Written as DNA, the CDR3 is TGTGCCAGCAGAGAACGTTTGAACACCGGGGAGCTGTTTTTT. This sequence encodes CASRERLNTGELFF. V and J are TRBV25-1 and TRBJ2-2; D ambiguous. V dropped 6 bases and J dropped 1 base, with 9 bases sitting between them. Germline V CDR1 and CDR2: MGHDK, SYGVNS. The CDR3 is made up of 14 amino acids.

The count of this clonotype is one. The chain uses TRBV7-2 and TRBJ2-5, with 8 bases that match TRBD1. V trimming: 5 bases; J trimming: 4 bases; junction bases outside the gene matches: 12. Germline values: CDR1 SGHTA, CDR2 FQGNSA. The CDR3 runs to 16 residues. CDR3 coding DNA: TGTGCCAGCAGCCAAGACCCCCCAGGGGGCTCAGAGACCCAGTACTTC. Translated, it gives CASSQDPPGGSETQYF.

This clonotype was found many times. The V and J genes are TRBV7-2 and TRBJ2-5, with 7 nucleotides matching TRBD1. Germline V CDR1 and CDR2: SGHTA, FQGNSA. CDR3 length equals 15 residues. Losses at the gene ends were 2 bases for V and 5 bases for J; bases not matched to a gene: 8. Written as DNA, the CDR3 is TGTGCCAGCAGCTTACCAACAGGGGTTTACGAGACCCAGTACTTC. Translated, it gives CASSLPTGVYETQYF.

This clonotype was observed at least ten times. This chain's CDR3 is CASSSPGQGLREQYF. In DNA form, the CDR3 reads TGTGCCAGCAGCTCACCGGGACAGGGACTCCGCGAGCAGTACTTC. The J gene is TRBJ2-7, the V gene TRBV7-9; TRBD1 matches 9 bases. The CDR3 consists of 15 residues. V shed 4 bases, J shed 6 bases, and the junction held 10 bases outside the gene matches. Germline V CDR1 and CDR2: SEHNR, FQNEAQ (reference sequence).

CDR3 region: CASSLGPRGFYGYTF. CDR3 coding DNA: TGTGCCAGCAGCTTAGGTCCACGGGGGTTCTATGGCTACACCTTC. V and J are TRBV11-2 and TRBJ1-2; D is possibly TRBD1 (5 bases). There are 15 residues in the CDR3. The V gene's germline CDR1 is SGHAT and CDR2 FQNNGV. Deletions cut 1 base from V and 4 bases from J, with 13 bases between.